This T cell receptor beta chain comes out of a study of blood T cells in healthy people across ages. Primed by a sample-barcoded 5' primer and a J-beta primer mix, a second PCR proceeded for about 6 to 11 cycles. TCRdb recomputed calls from the 5' RACE reads with MiXCR, one row per CDR3 protein. The sample records around 1.1 million distinct CDR3 sequences, under 40% being singletons. This clonotype was observed a handful of times. Antigen: not known. This CDR3 is 16 amino acids long. Germline CDR1 SGHRS, CDR2 YFSETQ. The V segment lost 3 bases and the J segment 1 base; nucleotides outside the gene matches: 8. Overall study results and limits: Estimates of total diversity, which came from one million sequenced T cells, were considered to be underestimates.

What was sequenced was blood. This receptor was obtained from a man between 18 and 29 years old in good health. The chain employs TRBV5-1 and TRBJ2-5; TRBD1 matches at 8 bases. This chain's CDR3 is CASSSNRDRSQETQYF. The CDR3 nucleotides read TGCGCCAGCAGCTCAAACCGGGACAGGAGCCAAGAGACCCAGTACTTC.